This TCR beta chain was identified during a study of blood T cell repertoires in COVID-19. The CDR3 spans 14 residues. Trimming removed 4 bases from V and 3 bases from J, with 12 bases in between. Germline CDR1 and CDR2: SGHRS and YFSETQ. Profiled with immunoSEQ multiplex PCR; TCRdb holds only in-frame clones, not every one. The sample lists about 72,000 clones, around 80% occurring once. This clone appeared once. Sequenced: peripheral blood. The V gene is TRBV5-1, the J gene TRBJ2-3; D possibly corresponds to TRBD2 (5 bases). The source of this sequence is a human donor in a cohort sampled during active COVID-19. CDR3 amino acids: CASSPGVRTDTQYF. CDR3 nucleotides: TGCGCCAGCAGCCCCGGGGTGCGGACAGATACGCAGTATTTT.